Following are 12 T cell receptor beta chains from one sample sequenced in a study of OX40 agonist ivuxolimab in advanced cancers. Assay used: immunoSEQ multiplex PCR; TCRdb lists only in-frame clones, some missing. The sample includes about 49,000 clones, about four fifths of them seen just once. Source: CD4+ or CD8+ T cells sorted from blood, taken in a trial of the OX40 agonist ivuxolimab. Receptors were obtained from an adult with an advanced solid tumor such as melanoma, head and neck, liver or kidney cancer.

This sequence joins TRBV28 and TRBJ2-7; 13 bases agree with TRBD2. There are 17 residues in the CDR3. Germline CDR1 and CDR2: MDHEN and SYDVKM. V lost 6 bases to trimming and J lost 6 bases; unmatched junction nucleotides: 14. This chain's CDR3 is CASSPGLAGESGVEQYF. CDR3 nucleotide sequence: TGTGCCAGCAGCCCCGGACTAGCGGGAGAGAGCGGCGTCGAGCAGTACTTC.

The chain links TRBV18 to TRBJ2-7; D gene uncertain. Germline-derived CDR1 and CDR2 are KGHSH and LQKENI. This CDR3 is 13 amino acids long. V was shortened by 6 bases and J by 0 bases, with 9 bases between the two germline ends. This CDR3 is CASSQGPSYEQYF. The DNA of the CDR3 is TGTGCCAGCTCCCAAGGACCCTCCTACGAGCAGTACTTC. The full variable domain, rest sourced from reference TRBV18 and TRBJ2-7, is NAGVMQNPRHLVRRRGQEARLRCSPMKGHSHVYWYRQLPEEGLKFMVYLQKENIIDESGMPKERFSAEFPKEGPSILRIQQVVRGDSAAYFCASSQGPSYEQYFGPGTRLTVT.

The chain uses TRBV23-1 and TRBJ2-7; D perhaps matches TRBD1 (5 bases). TRBV23-1 is flagged as an ORF with uncertain function. V was cut by 4 bases and J by 3 bases, with 13 bases left in between. There are 14 residues in the CDR3. CDR3 residues: CASSLLRGSYEQYF. The DNA for the CDR3 is TGCGCCAGCAGTCTCCTTAGGGGAAGCTACGAGCAGTACTTC.

The V gene is TRBV7-2, the J gene TRBJ2-7, with TRBD2 as a possible D gene (5 bases). The CDR3 is 14 residues long. V dropped 1 base and J dropped 7 bases, with 14 bases sitting between them. CDR1 and CDR2 (germline): SGHTA, FQGNSA. CDR3 sequence (DNA): TGTGCCAGCAGCTTAGTGCCGGACTCGGGGGAGCAGTACTTC. Amino acids: CASSLVPDSGEQYF.

The count of this clone is one. The chain has TRBV11-2 and TRBJ1-1; D not resolved. Germline V gene lookup returns CDR1 SGHAT and CDR2 FQNNGV. V was clipped by 0 bases and J by 8 bases, with 13 bases between them. The CDR3 loop spans 14 amino acids. The CDR3 sequence: CASSLERLTAEAFF. The CDR3 DNA reads as TGTGCCAGCAGCTTAGAACGGCTGACGGCCGAAGCTTTCTTT.

The table lists this clone with a count of one. The chain uses TRBV7-8 and TRBJ2-6, with D hard to call. The V gene's germline CDR1 is SGHVS and CDR2 FQNEAQ. This CDR3 has 14 residues. V was pared by 3 bases and J by 0 bases, with 3 bases between. CDR3 residues: CASSLVSGANVLTF. Written as DNA, the CDR3 is TGTGCCAGCAGCTTGGTCTCTGGGGCCAACGTCCTGACTTTC.

The J gene is TRBJ2-6, the V gene TRBV29-1; no definite D call. Germline V gives CDR1 SQVTM, CDR2 ANQGSEA. This CDR3 has 12 residues. The V and J ends lost 7 bases and 0 bases respectively, with 4 bases between them. The CDR3 sequence: CSAASGANVLTF. Here the CDR3 DNA reads TGCAGCGCCGCCTCTGGGGCCAACGTCCTGACTTTC.

The chain recombines TRBV18 with TRBJ1-1; possibly TRBD1 for D (6 bases). CDR3 length: 16 amino acids. Trimming shortened V by 2 bases and J by 4 bases, and 17 bases separated the two germline ends. Germline V gene sequence: CDR1 KGHSH, CDR2 LQKENI. The CDR3 protein is CASSPEQGPGSTEAFF. In DNA, the CDR3 is TGTGCCAGCTCACCAGAACAGGGCCCCGGTAGCACTGAAGCTTTCTTT.

Here the CDR3 reads CASRLGHAEGYTF. Here the CDR3 DNA reads TGTGCCAGCAGGTTGGGACACGCGGAGGGCTACACCTTC. The V and J genes are TRBV28 and TRBJ1-2; weak D call: TRBD1 (6 bases). CDR1 and CDR2 from the germline V gene are MDHEN and SYDVKM. The CDR3 spans 13 residues. Trimming left V 6 bases short and J 8 bases short, with 16 bases between.

CDR3 nucleotides: TGTGCCAGTAGTACGTCCAGGCTCTCCTACGAGCAGTACTTC. Translated: CASSTSRLSYEQYF. The chain links TRBV19 to TRBJ2-7; D remains ambiguous. CDR1 is LNHDA and CDR2 is SQIVND in the germline V gene (reference sequence). The CDR3 has 14 amino acids. V lost 4 bases and J lost 0, with 10 bases in between. The variable domain in full, with the rest retrieved from reference TRBV19 and TRBJ2-7, is DGGITQSPKYLFRKEGQNVTLSCEQNLNHDAMYWYRQDPGQGLRLIYYSQIVNDFQKGDIAEGYSVSREKKESFPLTVTSAQKNPTAFYLCASSTSRLSYEQYFGPGTRLTVT.

V usage is TRBV7-9 and J usage is TRBJ2-4; the D gene could be TRBD1 or TRBD2 (5 bases each). The CDR3 has 15 amino acids. Germline CDR1 and CDR2: SEHNR and FQNEAQ (reference sequence). Trimming took 1 base from V and 0 from J, leaving 7 bases between them. The CDR3 DNA reads as TGTGCCAGCAGCTTAGGAGGGGCAGCCAAAAACATTCAGTACTTC. Its translation is CASSLGGAAKNIQYF.

V is TRBV9 and J is TRBJ1-4; D is possibly TRBD1 (6 bases). V lost 1 base, J lost 7 bases, and 11 bases lay in between. The CDR3 is 14 amino acids. Germline V lookup: CDR1 SGDLS, CDR2 YYNGEE. As DNA, the CDR3 is TGTGCCAGCAGCGTAACAGGGTCTACTGAAAAACTGTTTTTT. Its translation is CASSVTGSTEKLFF.